The sample holds a few counts of the clone carrying this TCR beta chain. This entry is derived from a study of cytomegalovirus exposure and HLA in healthy donors. The PCR had 60 Vbeta and 13 Jbeta primers. The protocol was immunoSEQ multiplex PCR, while the TCRdb copy is restricted to in-frame clones and leaves out a portion. The table shows around 200,000 clones, with about 80% occurring only once. Germline V lookup: CDR1 MDHEN, CDR2 SYDVKM. CDR3 length equals 16 residues. The germline V and J ends were trimmed by 7 bases and 4 bases, with 17 bases remaining between them. The sequenced sample was PBMCs. The V and J genes are TRBV28 and TRBJ2-6, with D maybe TRBD1 (6 bases). This TCR was sampled from a male donor in good health and CMV-seronegative. In DNA, the CDR3 is TGTGCCAGCACCCAGGGGTCAGTGGACGGGGCCAACGTCCTGACTTTC. Amino acids: CASTQGSVDGANVLTF.